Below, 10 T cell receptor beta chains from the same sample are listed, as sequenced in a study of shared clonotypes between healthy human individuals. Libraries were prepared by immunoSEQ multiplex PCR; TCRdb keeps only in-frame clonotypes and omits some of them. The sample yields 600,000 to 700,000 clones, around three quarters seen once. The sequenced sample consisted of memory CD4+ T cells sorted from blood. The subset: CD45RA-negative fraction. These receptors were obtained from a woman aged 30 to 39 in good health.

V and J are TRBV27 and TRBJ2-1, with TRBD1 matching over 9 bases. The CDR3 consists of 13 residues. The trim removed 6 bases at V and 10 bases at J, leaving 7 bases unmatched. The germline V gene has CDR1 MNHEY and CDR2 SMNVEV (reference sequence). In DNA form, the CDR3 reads TGTGCCAGCAGGGTTACAGGGGGCAGGGAGCAGTTCTTC. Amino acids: CASRVTGGREQFF.

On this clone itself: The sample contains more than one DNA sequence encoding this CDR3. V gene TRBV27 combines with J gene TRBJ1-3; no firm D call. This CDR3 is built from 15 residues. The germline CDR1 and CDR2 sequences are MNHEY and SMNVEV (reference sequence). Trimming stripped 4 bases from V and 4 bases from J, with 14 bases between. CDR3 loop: CASSSSRVSGNTIYF. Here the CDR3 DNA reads TGTGCCAGCAGTTCCTCTAGGGTCTCGGGAAACACCATATATTTT.

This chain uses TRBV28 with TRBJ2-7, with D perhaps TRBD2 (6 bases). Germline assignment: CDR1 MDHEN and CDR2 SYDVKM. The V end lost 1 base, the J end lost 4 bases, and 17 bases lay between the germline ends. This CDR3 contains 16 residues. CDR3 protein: CASSLSWRGGGYEQYF. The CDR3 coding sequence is TGTGCCAGCAGTTTATCTTGGCGGGGAGGAGGTTACGAGCAGTACTTC. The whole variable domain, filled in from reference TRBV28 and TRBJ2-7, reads DVKVTQSSRYLVKRTGEKVFLECVQDMDHENMFWYRQDPGLGLRLIYFSYDVKMKEKGDIPEGYSVSREKKERFSLILESASTNQTSMYLCASSLSWRGGGYEQYFGPGTRLTVT.

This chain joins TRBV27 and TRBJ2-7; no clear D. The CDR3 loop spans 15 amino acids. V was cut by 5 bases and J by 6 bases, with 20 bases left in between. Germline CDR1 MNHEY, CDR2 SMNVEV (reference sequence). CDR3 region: CASSPQPLTTREQYF. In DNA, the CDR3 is TGTGCCAGCAGTCCCCAACCCCTGACCACCCGCGAGCAGTACTTC.

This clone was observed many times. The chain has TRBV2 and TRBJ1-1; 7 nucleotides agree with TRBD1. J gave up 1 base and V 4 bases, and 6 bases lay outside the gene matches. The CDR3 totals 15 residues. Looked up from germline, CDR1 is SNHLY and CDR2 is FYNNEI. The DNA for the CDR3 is TGTGCCAGCAGTGGACGACAGGGCGGGAACACTGAAGCTTTCTTT. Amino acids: CASSGRQGGNTEAFF.

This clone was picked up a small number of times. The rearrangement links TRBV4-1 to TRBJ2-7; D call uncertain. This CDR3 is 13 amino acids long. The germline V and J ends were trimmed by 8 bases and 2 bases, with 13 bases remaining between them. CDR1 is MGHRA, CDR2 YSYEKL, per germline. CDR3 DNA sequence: TGCGCCAGCCCGCTTGGCGGCCCCTACGAGCAGTACTTC. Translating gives CASPLGGPYEQYF.

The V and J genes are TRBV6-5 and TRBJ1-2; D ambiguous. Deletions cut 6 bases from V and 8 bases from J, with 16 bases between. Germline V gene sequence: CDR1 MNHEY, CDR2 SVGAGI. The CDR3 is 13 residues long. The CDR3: CASRSDGFGGYTF. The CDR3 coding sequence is TGTGCCAGCAGATCGGACGGTTTTGGAGGCTACACCTTC.

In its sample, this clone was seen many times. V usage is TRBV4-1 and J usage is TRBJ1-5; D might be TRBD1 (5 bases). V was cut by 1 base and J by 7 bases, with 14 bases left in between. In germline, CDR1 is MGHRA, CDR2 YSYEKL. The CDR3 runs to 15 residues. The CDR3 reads CASSQGFREGQPQHF. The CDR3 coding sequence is TGCGCCAGCAGCCAAGGGTTCAGGGAAGGACAGCCCCAGCATTTT.

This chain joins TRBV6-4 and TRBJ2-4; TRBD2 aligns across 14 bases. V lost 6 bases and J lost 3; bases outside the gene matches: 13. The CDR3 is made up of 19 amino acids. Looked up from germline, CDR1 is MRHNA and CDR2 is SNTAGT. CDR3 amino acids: CASSAKTSGRALVKNIQYF. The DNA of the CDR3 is TGTGCCAGCAGCGCCAAGACTAGCGGGAGGGCCTTGGTCAAAAACATTCAGTACTTC.

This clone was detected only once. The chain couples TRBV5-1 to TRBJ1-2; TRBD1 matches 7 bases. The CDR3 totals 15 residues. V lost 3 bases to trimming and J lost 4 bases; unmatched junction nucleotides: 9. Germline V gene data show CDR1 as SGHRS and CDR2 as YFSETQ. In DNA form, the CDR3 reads TGCGCCAGCAGCTGGGACAGCCAAGACCCCTATGGCTACACCTTC. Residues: CASSWDSQDPYGYTF.